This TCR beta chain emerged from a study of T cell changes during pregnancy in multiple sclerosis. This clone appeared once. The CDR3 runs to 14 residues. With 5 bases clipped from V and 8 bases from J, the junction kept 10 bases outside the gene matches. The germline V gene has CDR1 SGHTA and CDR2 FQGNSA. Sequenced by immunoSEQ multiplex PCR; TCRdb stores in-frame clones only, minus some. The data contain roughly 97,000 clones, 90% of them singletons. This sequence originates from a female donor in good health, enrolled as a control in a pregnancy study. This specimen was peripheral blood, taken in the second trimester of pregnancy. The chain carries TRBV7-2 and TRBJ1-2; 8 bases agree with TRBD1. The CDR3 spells CASSRLAGGLGYTF. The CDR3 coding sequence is TGTGCCAGCAGCCGATTAGCAGGGGGCTTAGGCTACACCTTC.